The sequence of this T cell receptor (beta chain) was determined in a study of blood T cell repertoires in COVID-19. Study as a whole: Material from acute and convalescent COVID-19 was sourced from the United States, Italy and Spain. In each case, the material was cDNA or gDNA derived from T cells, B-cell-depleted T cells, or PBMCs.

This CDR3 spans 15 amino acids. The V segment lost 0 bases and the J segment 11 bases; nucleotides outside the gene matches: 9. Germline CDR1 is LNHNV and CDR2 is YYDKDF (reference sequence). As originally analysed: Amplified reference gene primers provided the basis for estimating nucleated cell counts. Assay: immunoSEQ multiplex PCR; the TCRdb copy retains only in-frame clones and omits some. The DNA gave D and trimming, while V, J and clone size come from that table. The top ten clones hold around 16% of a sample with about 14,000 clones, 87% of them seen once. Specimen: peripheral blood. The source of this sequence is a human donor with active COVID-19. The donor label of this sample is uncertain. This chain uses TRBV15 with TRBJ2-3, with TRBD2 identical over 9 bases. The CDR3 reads CATSRDTKVTSGQYF. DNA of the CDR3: TGTGCCACCAGCAGAGATACGAAGGTGACTAGCGGGCAGTATTTT.